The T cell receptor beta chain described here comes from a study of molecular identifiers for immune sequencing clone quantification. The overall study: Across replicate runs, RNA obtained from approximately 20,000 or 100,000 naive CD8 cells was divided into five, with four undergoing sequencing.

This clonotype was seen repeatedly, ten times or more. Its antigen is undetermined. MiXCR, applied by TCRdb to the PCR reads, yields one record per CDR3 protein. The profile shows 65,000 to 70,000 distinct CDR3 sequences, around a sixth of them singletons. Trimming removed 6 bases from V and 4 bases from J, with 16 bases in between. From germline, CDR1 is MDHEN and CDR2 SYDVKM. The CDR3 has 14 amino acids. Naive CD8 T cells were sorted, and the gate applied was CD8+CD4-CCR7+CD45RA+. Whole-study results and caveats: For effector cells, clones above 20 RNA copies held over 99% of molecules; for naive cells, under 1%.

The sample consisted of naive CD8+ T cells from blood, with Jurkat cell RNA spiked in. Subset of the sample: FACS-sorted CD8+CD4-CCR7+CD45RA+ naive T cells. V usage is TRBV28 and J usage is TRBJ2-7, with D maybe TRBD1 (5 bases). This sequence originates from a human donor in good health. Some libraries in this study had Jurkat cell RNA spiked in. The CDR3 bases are TGTGCCAGCAGCTTTTTGGGGCAGGTTTACGAGCAGTACTTC. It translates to CASSFLGQVYEQYF.